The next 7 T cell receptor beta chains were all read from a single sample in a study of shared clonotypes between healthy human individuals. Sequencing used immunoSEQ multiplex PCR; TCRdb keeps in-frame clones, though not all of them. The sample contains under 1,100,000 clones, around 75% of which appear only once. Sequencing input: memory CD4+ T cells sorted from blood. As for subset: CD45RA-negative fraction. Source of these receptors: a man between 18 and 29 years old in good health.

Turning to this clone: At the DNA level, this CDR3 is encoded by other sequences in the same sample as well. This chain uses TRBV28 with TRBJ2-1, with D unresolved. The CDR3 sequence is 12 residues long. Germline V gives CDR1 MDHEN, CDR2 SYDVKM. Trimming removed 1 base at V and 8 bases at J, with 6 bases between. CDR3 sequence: CASSLYGDEQFF. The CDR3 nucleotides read TGTGCCAGCAGTTTATATGGGGATGAGCAGTTCTTC.

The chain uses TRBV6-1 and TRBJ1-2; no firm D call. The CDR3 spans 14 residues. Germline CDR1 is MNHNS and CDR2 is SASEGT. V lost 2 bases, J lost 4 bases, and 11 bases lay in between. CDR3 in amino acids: CASSERGIGYGYTF. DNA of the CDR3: TGTGCCAGCAGTGAACGGGGAATCGGCTATGGCTACACCTTC.

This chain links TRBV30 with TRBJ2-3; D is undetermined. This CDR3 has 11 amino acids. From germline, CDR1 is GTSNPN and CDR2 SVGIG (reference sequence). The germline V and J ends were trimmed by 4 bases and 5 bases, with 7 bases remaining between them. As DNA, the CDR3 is TGTGCCTGGATGGTGAAAGATACGCAGTATTTT. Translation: CAWMVKDTQYF.

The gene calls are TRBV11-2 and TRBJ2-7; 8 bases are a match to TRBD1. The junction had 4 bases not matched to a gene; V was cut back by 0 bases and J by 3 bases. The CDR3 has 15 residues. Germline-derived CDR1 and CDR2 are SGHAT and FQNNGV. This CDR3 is CASSLDLTGVYEQYF. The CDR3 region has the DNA TGTGCCAGCAGCTTAGATCTGACAGGGGTCTACGAGCAGTACTTC.

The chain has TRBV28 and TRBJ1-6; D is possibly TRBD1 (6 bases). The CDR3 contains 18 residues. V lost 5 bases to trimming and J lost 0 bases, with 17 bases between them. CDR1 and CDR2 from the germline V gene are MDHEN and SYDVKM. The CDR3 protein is CASSDQGPLSSYNSPLHF. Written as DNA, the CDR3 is TGTGCCAGCAGTGATCAGGGGCCTTTGAGCTCCTATAATTCACCCCTCCACTTT. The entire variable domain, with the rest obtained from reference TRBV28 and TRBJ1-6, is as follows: DVKVTQSSRYLVKRTGEKVFLECVQDMDHENMFWYRQDPGLGLRLIYFSYDVKMKEKGDIPEGYSVSREKKERFSLILESASTNQTSMYLCASSDQGPLSSYNSPLHFGNGTRLTVT.

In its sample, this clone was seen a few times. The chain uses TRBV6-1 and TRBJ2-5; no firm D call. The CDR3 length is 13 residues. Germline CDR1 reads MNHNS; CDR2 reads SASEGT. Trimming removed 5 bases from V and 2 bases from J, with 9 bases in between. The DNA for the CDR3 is TGTGCCAGCAGTCGGGTTTTACAAGAGACCCAGTACTTC. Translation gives CASSRVLQETQYF.

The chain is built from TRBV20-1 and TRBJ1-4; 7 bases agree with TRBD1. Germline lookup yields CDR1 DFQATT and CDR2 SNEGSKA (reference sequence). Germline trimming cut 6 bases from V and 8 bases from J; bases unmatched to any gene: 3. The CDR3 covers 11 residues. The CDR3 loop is CSAPTGEKLFF. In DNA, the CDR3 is TGCAGTGCCCCGACAGGGGAAAAACTGTTTTTT.